The 4 T cell receptor beta chains reported below all come from one sample, sequenced in a study of shared clonotypes between healthy human individuals. Clones were read by immunoSEQ multiplex PCR, and TCRdb kept only the in-frame ones, dropping some. The table has about 2.4 million clones, under 95% seen once. Specimen: naive CD4+ T cells from PBMCs. Subset given: CD45RA+ positively selected. The source of these receptors is a man between 18 and 29 years old in good health. Some clones in this sample may be carry-over from other donors' samples.

V usage is TRBV7-3 and J usage is TRBJ2-1; tentatively, D is TRBD2 (6 bases). Trimming removed 1 base from V and 0 bases from J, with 10 bases in between. This CDR3 contains 16 residues. CDR1 and CDR2 (germline): SGHTA, FQGTGA. The CDR3 protein is CASSLMPAGSYNEQFF. For the CDR3, the DNA is TGTGCCAGCAGCTTAATGCCAGCGGGCTCCTACAATGAGCAGTTCTTC. Combining the CDR3 with reference TRBV7-3 and TRBJ2-1 gives the whole variable domain GAGVSQTPSNKVTEKGKYVELRCDPISGHTALYWYRQSLGQGPEFLIYFQGTGAADDSGLPNDRFFAVRPEGSVSTLKIQRTERGDSAVYLCASSLMPAGSYNEQFFGPGTRLTVL.

The CDR3 region is CAWSARNEQFF. The CDR3 DNA sequence: TGTGCCTGGAGCGCGAGGAATGAGCAGTTCTTC. This chain joins TRBV30 and TRBJ2-1, with D uncertain. This CDR3 comprises 11 residues. Deletions cut 3 bases from V and 7 bases from J, with 7 bases between. The germline V gene encodes CDR1 GTSNPN and CDR2 SVGIG (reference sequence).

This clone has just one count. This chain links TRBV5-1 with TRBJ1-6; D might be TRBD1 (5 bases). The CDR3 is 14 amino acids. Trimming removed 5 bases at V and 10 bases at J, with 16 bases between. The germline V gene encodes CDR1 SGHRS and CDR2 YFSETQ. This CDR3 reads CASSRDGQGSPLHF. CDR3 DNA sequence: TGCGCCAGCAGTCGGGACGGGCAAGGCTCACCCCTCCACTTT.

A note on this clone: Within the sample, other DNA sequences also encode this same CDR3. This chain links TRBV5-1 with TRBJ2-1, with D tentatively TRBD2 (5 bases). V shed 0 bases and J shed 0 bases, with 7 bases lying between them. Germline CDR1 and CDR2: SGHRS and YFSETQ. This CDR3 region has 15 residues. The CDR3 DNA is TGCGCCAGCAGCTTGGACGGGGACTCCTACAATGAGCAGTTCTTC. Translated, it gives CASSLDGDSYNEQFF.